Sequencing of this T cell receptor beta chain was carried out in a study of T cell changes during pregnancy in multiple sclerosis. Trimming cost V 5 bases and J 2 bases, with 8 bases left between them. The CDR3 covers 13 residues. The V gene's germline CDR1 is SGHVS and CDR2 FNYEAQ. TCRdb's copy holds only in-frame clones and misses some; the assay was immunoSEQ multiplex PCR. The table has around 56,000 clones, just over 90% seen once; the top ten hold 2.2%. The sequence came from a female donor in good health, enrolled as a control in a pregnancy study. This sequence joins TRBV7-6 and TRBJ2-3; a possible D gene is TRBD2 (6 bases). Sequences were derived from peripheral blood, sampled in the first trimester of pregnancy. CDR3 coding DNA: TGTGCCAGCAGCAGACTAGTCACAGATACGCAGTATTTT. Its translation: CASSRLVTDTQYF.